This TCR beta chain stems from a study of blood T cells in healthy people across ages. The wider study: Roughly one uniquely barcoded beta molecule per two T cells was captured.

A second roughly 7 to 11 cycle PCR used barcoded and J-beta primers. Every individual sample yielded 2.5 million or more paired-end reads (each containing CDR3). One entry per CDR3 protein, called by TCRdb with MiXCR from the 5' RACE reads. Of about 1.7 million distinct CDR3 sequences in the sample, approximately 30% are singletons; the top ten hold about 8%. This clonotype occurred a few times. Its specificity is not known. The CDR3 has 15 residues. The germline gives CDR1 MNHEY, CDR2 SVGAGI. The V end was cut by 8 bases, the J end by 7 bases, with 21 bases between. Findings and caveats of the study: More naive CD4+ cells and higher diversity marked long-lived donors relative to aged donors. Per-million-T-cell TCR beta diversity fell roughly linearly with age.

The TCR originated in a woman aged 25 to 39 in good health. Sequencing input: blood. The chain recombines TRBV6-5 with TRBJ2-1; D possibly matches TRBD1 or TRBD2 (6 bases each). The CDR3 here is CASRGLGTQGNEQFF. CDR3 DNA sequence: TGTGCCAGCCGGGGGCTGGGGACCCAAGGGAATGAGCAGTTCTTC.